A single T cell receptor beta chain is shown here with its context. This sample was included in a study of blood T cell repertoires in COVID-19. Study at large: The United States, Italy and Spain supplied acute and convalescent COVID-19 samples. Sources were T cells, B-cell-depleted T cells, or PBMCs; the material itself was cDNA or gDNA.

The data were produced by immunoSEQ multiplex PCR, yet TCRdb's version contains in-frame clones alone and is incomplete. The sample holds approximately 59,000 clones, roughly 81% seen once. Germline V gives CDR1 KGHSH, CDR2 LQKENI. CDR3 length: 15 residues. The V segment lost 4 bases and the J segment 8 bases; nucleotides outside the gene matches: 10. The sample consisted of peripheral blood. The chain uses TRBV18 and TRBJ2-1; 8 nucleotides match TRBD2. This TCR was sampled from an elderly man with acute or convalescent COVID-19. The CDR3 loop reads CASSQSSGGLDEQFF. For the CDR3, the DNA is TGTGCCAGCTCACAGTCAAGCGGGGGTCTTGATGAGCAGTTCTTC.